Each of the 2 T cell receptor beta chains below was sequenced from the same sample in a study of T cell changes during pregnancy in multiple sclerosis. The assay was immunoSEQ multiplex PCR, and TCRdb's table has in-frame clones only and misses some. The sample lists about 69,000 clones; around 92% were seen once. The sequences come from peripheral blood, collected in the third trimester of pregnancy. These receptors were obtained from a female donor in good health, enrolled as a control in a pregnancy study.

The chain recombines TRBV6-4 with TRBJ2-3; 13 bases map to TRBD2. The CDR3 is 14 residues long. Germline CDR1 and CDR2: MRHNA and SNTAGT. V trimming: 4 bases; J trimming: 5 bases; junction bases outside the gene matches: 0. This CDR3 is CASSGTSGGDTQYF. Written as DNA, the CDR3 is TGTGCCAGCAGTGGGACTAGCGGGGGAGATACGCAGTATTTT.

The chain employs TRBV11-2 and TRBJ2-3, with TRBD1 identical over 9 bases. Losses at the gene ends were 5 bases for V and 4 bases for J; bases not matched to a gene: 7. The CDR3 has 15 residues. Germline CDR1 is SGHAT and CDR2 is FQNNGV. CDR3 protein: CASSPGQGDADTQYF. The CDR3 region has the DNA TGTGCCAGCAGCCCGGGACAGGGTGATGCAGATACGCAGTATTTT.